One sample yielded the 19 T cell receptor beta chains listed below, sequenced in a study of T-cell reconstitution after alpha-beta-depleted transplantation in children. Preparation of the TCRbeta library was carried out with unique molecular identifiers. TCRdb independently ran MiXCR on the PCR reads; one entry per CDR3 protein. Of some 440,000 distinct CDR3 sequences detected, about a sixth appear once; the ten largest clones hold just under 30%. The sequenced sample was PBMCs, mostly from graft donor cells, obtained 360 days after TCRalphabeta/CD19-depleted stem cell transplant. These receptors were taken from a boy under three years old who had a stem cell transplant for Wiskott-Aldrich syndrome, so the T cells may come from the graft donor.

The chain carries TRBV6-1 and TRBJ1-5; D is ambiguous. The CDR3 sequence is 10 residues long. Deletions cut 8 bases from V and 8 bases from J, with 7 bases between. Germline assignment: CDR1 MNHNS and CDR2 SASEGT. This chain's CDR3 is CASGEEPQHF. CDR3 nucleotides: TGTGCCAGCGGGGAGGAGCCCCAGCATTTT.

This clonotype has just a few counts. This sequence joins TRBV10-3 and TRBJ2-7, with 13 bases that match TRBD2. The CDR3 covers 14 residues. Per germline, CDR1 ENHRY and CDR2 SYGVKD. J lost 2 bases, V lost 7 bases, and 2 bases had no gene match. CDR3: CAIKTSGRPYEQYF. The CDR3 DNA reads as TGTGCCATCAAGACTAGCGGGAGGCCCTACGAGCAGTACTTC.

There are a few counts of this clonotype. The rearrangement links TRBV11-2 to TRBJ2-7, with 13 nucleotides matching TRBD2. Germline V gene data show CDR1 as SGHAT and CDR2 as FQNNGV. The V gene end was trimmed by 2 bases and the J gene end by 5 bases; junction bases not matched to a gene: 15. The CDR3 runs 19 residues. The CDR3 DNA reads TGTGCCAGCAGCTTATACCGGGAGCTGACCGGACTAGCGGGAGACGAGCAGTACTTC. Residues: CASSLYRELTGLAGDEQYF.

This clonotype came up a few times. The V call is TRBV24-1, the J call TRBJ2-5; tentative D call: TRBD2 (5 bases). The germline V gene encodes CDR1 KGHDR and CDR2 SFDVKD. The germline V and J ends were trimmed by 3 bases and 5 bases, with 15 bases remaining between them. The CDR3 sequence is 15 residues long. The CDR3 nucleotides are TGTGCCACCAGTGATCCCGGGGTCGGCGAGGAGACCCAGTACTTC. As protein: CATSDPGVGEETQYF.

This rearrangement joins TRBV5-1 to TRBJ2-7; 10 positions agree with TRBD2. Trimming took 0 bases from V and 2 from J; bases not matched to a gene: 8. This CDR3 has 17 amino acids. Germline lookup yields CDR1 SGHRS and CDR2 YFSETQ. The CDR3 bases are TGCGCCAGCAGCTTGGGGACTCTAGCGGGGGTTACCTACGAGCAGTACTTC. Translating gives CASSLGTLAGVTYEQYF.

The DNA of the CDR3 is TGCAGTGCTCGACTAGCGGGGGCGGGGGAGCAGTACTTC. Translation: CSARLAGAGEQYF. The V gene is TRBV20-1, the J gene TRBJ2-7; 12 bases align to TRBD2. There are 13 residues in the CDR3. V trimming: 5 bases; J trimming: 7 bases; junction bases outside the gene matches: 6. The germline gives CDR1 DFQATT, CDR2 SNEGSKA (reference sequence).

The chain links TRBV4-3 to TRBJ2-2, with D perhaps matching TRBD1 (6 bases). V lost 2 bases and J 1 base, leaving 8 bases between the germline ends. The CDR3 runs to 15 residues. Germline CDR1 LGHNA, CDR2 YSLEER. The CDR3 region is CASSQTDRNTGELFF. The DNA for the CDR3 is TGCGCCAGCAGCCAAACGGACAGGAACACCGGGGAGCTGTTTTTT.

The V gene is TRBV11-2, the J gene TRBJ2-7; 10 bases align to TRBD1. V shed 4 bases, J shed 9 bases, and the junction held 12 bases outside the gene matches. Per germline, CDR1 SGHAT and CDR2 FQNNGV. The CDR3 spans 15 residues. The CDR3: CASSSSGTGAHGQYF. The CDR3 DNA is TGTGCCAGCAGCTCCTCCGGGACAGGGGCCCACGGGCAGTACTTC.

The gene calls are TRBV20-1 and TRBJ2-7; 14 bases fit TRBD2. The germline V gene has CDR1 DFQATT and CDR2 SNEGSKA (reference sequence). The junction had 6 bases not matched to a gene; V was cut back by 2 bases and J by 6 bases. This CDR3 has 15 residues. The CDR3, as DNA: TGCAGTGCTAGAATCGGGACTAGCGGGAGTTCCGAGCAGTACTTC. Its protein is CSARIGTSGSSEQYF.

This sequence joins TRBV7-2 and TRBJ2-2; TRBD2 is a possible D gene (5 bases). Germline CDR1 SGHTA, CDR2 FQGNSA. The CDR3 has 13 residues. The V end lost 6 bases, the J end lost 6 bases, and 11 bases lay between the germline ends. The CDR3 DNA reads TGTGCCAGCAGACGGGATAGCGCCGGGGAGCTGTTTTTT. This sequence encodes CASRRDSAGELFF.

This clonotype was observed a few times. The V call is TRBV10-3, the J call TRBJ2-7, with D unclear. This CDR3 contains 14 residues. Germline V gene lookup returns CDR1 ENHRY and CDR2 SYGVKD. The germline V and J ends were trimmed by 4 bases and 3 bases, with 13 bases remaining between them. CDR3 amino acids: CAISGRPSNYEQYF. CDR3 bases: TGTGCCATCAGTGGGCGCCCTTCGAACTACGAGCAGTACTTC.

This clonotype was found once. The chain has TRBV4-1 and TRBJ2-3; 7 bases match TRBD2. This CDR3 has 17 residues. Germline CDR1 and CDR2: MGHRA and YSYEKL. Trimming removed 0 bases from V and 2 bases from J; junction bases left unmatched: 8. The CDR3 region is CASSQDFRAGDTDTQYF. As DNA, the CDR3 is TGCGCCAGCAGCCAAGACTTCCGGGCGGGGGACACAGATACGCAGTATTTT.

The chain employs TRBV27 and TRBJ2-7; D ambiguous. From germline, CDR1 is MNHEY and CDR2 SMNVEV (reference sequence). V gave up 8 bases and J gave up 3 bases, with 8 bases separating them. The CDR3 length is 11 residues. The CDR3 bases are TGTGCCAGCGGCACCTTCTACGAGCAGTACTTC. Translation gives CASGTFYEQYF.

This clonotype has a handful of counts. Written as DNA, the CDR3 is TGTGCCAGCCGGACAGGGGAGGGTTCACCCCTCCACTTT. Amino acid sequence: CASRTGEGSPLHF. The chain has TRBV6-1 and TRBJ1-6, with 9 nucleotides matching TRBD1. The germline CDR1 and CDR2 sequences are MNHNS and SASEGT. CDR3 length: 13 amino acids. The V and J ends lost 8 bases and 9 bases, in that order; junction bases with no gene match: 5.

CDR3 sequence: CSVLGRTNTGELFF. In nucleotides, the CDR3 is TGCAGCGTCCTAGGACGAACGAACACCGGGGAGCTGTTTTTT. This rearrangement joins TRBV29-1 to TRBJ2-2; no firm D call. Deletions cut 6 bases from V and 0 bases from J, with 11 bases between. The CDR3 runs to 14 residues. Germline CDR1 and CDR2: SQVTM and ANQGSEA.

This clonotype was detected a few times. CDR3 residues: CASSSGRVYGYTF. As DNA, the CDR3 is TGTGCCAGCAGTAGTGGCAGGGTCTATGGCTACACCTTC. The rearrangement links TRBV12-3 or TRBV12-4 to TRBJ1-2; weak D call: TRBD1 (5 bases). Deletions cut 5 bases from V and 4 bases from J, with 11 bases between. CDR3 length: 13 amino acids.

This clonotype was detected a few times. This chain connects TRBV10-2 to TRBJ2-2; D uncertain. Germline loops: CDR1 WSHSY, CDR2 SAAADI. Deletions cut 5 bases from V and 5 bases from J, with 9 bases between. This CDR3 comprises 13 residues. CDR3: CASSSSQTGELFF. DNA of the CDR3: TGCGCCAGCAGTTCGTCCCAAACCGGGGAGCTGTTTTTT.

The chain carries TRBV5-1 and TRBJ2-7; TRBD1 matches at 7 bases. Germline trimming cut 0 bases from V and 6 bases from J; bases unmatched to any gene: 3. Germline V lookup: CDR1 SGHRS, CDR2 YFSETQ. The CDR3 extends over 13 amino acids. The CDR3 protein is CASSLVQGTEQYF. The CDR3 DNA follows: TGCGCCAGCAGCTTGGTACAGGGGACCGAGCAGTACTTC. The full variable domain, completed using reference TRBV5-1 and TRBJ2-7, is KAGVTQTPRYLIKTRGQQVTLSCSPISGHRSVSWYQQTPGQGLQFLFEYFSETQRNKGNFPGRFSGRQFSNSRSEMNVSTLELGDSALYLCASSLVQGTEQYFGPGTRLTVT.

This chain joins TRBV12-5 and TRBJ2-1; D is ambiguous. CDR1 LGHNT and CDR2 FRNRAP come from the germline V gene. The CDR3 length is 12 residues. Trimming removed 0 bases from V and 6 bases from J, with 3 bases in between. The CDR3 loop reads CASGLVPNEQFF. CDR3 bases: TGTGCTAGTGGTTTGGTACCCAATGAGCAGTTCTTC. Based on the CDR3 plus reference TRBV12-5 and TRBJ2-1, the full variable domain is DARVTQTPRHKVTEMGQEVTMRCQPILGHNTVFWYRQTMMQGLELLAYFRNRAPLDDSGMPKDRFSAEMPDATLATLKIQPSEPRDSAVYFCASGLVPNEQFFGPGTRLTVL.